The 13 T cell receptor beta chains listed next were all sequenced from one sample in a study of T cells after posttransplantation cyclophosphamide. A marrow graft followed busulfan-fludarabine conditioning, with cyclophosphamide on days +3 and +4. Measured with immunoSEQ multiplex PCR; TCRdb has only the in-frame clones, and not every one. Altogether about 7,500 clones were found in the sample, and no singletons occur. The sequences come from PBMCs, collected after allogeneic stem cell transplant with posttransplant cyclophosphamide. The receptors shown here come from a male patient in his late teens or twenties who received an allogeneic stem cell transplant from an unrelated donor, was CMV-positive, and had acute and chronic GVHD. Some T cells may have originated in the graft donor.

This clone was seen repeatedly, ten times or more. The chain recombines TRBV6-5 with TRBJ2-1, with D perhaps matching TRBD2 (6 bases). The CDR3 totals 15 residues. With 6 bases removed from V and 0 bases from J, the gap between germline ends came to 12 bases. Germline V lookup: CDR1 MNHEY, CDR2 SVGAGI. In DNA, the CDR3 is TGTGCCAGCAGGGACGGGGGTGGCTCCTACAATGAGCAGTTCTTC. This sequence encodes CASRDGGGSYNEQFF.

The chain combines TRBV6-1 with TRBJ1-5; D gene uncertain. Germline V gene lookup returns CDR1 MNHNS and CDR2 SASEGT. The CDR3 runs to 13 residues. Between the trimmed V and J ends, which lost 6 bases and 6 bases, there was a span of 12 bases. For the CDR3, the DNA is TGTGCCAGCAGGATGAGGGATTCTCAGCCCCAGCATTTT. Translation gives CASRMRDSQPQHF.

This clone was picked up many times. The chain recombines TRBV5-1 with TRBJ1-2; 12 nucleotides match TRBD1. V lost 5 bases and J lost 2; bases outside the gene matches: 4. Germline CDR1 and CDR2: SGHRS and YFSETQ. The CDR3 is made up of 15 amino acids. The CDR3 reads CASRPGTGGNYGYTF. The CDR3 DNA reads TGCGCCAGCAGACCCGGGACAGGGGGCAACTATGGCTACACCTTC.

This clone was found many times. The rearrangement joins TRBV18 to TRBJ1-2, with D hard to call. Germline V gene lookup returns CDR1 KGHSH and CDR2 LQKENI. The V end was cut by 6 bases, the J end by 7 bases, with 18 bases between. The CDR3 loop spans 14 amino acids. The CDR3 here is CASSQSLGDGGYTF. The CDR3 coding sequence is TGTGCCAGCTCTCAAAGTTTGGGAGACGGTGGCTACACCTTC.

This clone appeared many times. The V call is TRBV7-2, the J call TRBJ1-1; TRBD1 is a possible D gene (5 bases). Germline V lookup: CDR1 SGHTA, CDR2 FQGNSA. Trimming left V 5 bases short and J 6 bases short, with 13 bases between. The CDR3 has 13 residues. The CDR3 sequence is CASSARQRPEAFF. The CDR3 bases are TGTGCCAGCAGCGCCAGACAGCGTCCTGAAGCTTTCTTT.

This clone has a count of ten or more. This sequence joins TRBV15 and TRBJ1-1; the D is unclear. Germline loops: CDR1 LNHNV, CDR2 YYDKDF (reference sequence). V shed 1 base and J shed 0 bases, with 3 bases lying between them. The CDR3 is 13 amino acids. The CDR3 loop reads CATSRGMNTEAFF. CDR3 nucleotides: TGTGCCACCAGCAGAGGTATGAACACTGAAGCTTTCTTT.

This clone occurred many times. The CDR3 region is CASSRDREQPQHF. The CDR3 nucleotides read TGTGCCAGCAGCCGGGACAGGGAACAGCCCCAGCATTTT. This chain links TRBV2 with TRBJ1-5; TRBD1 agrees at 9 bases. The CDR3 runs to 13 residues. Germline CDR1 and CDR2: SNHLY and FYNNEI. V trimming: 6 bases; J trimming: 7 bases; junction bases outside the gene matches: 4.

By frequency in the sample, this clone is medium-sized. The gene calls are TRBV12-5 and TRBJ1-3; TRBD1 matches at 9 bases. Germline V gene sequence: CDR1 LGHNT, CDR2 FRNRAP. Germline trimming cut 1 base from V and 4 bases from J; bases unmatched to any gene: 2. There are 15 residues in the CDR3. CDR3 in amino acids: CASGLGTGAGNTIYF. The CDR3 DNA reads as TGTGCTAGTGGTTTGGGGACAGGGGCAGGAAACACCATATATTTT.

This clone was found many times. The CDR3 is CATSRDSGPYEQYV. The CDR3 DNA reads TGTGCCACCAGCAGAGACAGCGGGCCCTACGAGCAGTACGTC. This sequence joins TRBV15 and TRBJ2-7; D might be TRBD2 (6 bases). Looked up from germline, CDR1 is LNHNV and CDR2 is YYDKDF (reference sequence). With 0 bases removed from V and 2 bases from J, the gap between germline ends came to 8 bases. The length of the CDR3 is 14 residues.

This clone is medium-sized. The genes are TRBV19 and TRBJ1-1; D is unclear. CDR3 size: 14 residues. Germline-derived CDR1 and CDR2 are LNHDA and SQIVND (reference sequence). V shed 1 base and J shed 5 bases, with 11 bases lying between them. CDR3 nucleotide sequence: TGTGCCAGTAGTATAGGAGAGTTGCGGACTGAAGCTTTCTTT. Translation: CASSIGELRTEAFF.

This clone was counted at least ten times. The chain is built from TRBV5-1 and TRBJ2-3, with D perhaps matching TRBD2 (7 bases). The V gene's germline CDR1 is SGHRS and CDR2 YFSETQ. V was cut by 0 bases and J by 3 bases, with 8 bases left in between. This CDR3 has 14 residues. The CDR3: CASSLEGGTDTQYF. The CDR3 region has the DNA TGCGCCAGCAGCTTGGAGGGGGGGACAGATACGCAGTATTTT.

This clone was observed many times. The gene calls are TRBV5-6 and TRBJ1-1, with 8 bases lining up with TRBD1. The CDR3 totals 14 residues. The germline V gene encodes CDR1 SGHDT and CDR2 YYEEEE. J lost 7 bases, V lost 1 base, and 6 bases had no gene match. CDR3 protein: CASSLSGGQLEAFF. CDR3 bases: TGTGCCAGCAGCTTGTCAGGGGGCCAGCTTGAAGCTTTCTTT.

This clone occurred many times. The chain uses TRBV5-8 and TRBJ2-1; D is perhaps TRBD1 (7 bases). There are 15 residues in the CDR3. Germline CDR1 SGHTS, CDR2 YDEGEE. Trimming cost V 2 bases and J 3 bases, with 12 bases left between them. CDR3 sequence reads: CASSFDQGGYNEQFF. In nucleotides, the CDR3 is TGTGCCAGCAGCTTTGACCAGGGGGGCTACAATGAGCAGTTCTTC.